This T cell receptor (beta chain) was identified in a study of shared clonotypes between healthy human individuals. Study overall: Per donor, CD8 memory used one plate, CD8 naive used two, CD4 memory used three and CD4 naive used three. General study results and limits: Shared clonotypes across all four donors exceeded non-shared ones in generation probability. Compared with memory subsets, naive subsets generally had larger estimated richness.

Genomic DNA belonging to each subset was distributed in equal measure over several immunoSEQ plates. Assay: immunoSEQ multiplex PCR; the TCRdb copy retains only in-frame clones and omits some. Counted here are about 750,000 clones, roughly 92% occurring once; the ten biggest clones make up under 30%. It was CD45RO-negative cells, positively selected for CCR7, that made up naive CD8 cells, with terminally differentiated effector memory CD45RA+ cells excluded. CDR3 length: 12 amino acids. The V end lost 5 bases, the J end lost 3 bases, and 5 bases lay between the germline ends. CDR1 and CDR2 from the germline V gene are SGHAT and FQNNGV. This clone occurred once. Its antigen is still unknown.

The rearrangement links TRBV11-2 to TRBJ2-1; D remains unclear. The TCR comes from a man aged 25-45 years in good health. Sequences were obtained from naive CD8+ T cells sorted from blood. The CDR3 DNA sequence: TGTGCCAGCAGCGGGGACTACAATGAGCAGTTCTTC. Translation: CASSGDYNEQFF.